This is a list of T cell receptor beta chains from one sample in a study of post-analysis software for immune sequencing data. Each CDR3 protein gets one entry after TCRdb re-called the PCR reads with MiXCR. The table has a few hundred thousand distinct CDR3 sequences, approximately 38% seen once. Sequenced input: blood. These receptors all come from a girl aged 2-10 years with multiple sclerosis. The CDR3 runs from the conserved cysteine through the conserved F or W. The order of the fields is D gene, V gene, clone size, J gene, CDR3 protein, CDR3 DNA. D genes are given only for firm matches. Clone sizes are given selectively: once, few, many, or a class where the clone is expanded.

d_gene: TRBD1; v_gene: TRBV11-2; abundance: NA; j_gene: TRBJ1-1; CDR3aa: CASSLETGRTEAFF; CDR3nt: TGTGCCAGCAGCTTGGAGACAGGGAGGACTGAAGCTTTCTTT
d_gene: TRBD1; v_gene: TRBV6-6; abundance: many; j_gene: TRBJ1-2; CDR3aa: CASHQQGRGLYGYTF; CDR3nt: TGTGCCAGCCACCAACAGGGGAGGGGACTCTATGGCTACACCTTC
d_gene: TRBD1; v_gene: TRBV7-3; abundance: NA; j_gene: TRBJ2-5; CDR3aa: CASSKQGGQETQYF; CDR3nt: TGTGCCAGCAGCAAACAGGGGGGCCAAGAGACCCAGTACTTC
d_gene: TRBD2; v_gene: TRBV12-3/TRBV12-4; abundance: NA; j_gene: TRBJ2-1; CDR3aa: CASSLEMGAGEGSNEQFF; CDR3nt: TGTGCCAGCAGTTTAGAGATGGGAGCGGGAGAAGGTAGTAATGAGCAGTTCTTC
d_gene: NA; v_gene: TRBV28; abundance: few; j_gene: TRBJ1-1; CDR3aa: CASSLGRRNTEAFF; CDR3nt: TGTGCCAGCAGTCTCGGACGGAGGAACACTGAAGCTTTCTTT
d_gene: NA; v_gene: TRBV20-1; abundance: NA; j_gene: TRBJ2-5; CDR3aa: CSATASVGIQETQYF; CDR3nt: TGCAGTGCTACAGCGTCCGTGGGGATCCAAGAGACCCAGTACTTC
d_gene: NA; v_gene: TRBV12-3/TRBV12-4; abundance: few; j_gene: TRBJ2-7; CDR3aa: CATTGHSYEQYF; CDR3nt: TGTGCCACCACAGGTCACAGTTACGAGCAGTACTTC
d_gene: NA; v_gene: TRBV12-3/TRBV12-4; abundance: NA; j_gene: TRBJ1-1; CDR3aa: CASTPSSLGNAFF; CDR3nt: TGTGCCAGCACCCCAAGTTCCCTTGGTAATGCTTTCTTT
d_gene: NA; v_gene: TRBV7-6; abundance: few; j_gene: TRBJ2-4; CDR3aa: CASSLEGMGKNIQYF; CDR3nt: TGTGCCAGCAGCTTAGAGGGGATGGGCAAAAACATTCAGTACTTC
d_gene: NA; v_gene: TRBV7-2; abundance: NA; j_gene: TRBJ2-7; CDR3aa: CASSLAMSAYEQYF; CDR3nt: TGTGCCAGCAGCTTAGCGATGTCAGCTTACGAGCAGTACTTC
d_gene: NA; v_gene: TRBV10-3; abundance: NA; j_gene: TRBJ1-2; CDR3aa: CAIRTGSENYGYTF; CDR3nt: TGTGCCATCAGAACAGGGTCCGAGAACTATGGCTACACCTTC
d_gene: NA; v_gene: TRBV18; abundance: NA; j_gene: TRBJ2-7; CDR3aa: CASSPGSAGLPYEQYF; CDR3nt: TGTGCCAGCTCACCTGGATCGGCAGGCCTACCCTACGAGCAGTACTTC
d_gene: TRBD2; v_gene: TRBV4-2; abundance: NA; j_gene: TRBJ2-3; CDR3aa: CASSQLSGRGDTQYF; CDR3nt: TGTGCCAGCAGCCAACTTAGCGGGAGAGGCGATACGCAGTATTTT
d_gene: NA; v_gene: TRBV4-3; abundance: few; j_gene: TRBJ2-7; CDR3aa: CASSPRVGTYEQYF; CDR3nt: TGCGCCAGCAGCCCGCGGGTGGGGACCTACGAGCAGTACTTC
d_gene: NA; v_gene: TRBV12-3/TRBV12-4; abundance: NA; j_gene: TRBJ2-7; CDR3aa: CASSLAGTSHYEQYF; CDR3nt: TGTGCCAGCAGCTTAGCCGGGACATCGCATTACGAGCAGTACTTC
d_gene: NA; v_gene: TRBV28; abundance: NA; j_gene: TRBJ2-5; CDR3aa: CASSLLPLPGVLEETQYF; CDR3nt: TGTGCCAGCAGTTTATTGCCCCTCCCAGGGGTTTTAGAAGAGACCCAGTACTTC
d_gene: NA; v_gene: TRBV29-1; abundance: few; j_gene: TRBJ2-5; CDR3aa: CSVGTGGSQETQYF; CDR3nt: TGCAGCGTTGGGACAGGAGGGAGTCAAGAGACCCAGTACTTC
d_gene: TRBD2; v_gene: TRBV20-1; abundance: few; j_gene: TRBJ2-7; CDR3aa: CSASPQGYLAGGSPYEQYF; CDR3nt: TGCAGTGCTAGCCCCCAGGGGTATCTAGCGGGAGGATCCCCCTACGAGCAGTACTTC
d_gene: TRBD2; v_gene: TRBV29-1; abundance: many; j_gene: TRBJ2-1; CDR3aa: CSVQLAGVRHEQFF; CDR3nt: TGCAGCGTCCAACTAGCGGGAGTCAGGCATGAGCAGTTCTTC
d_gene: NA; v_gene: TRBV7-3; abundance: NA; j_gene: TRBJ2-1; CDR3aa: CASSLSWGNQQFF; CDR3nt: TGTGCCAGCAGCTTATCTTGGGGGAATCAGCAGTTCTTC
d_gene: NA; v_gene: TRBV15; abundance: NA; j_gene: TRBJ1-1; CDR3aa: CATSPRRRDEGDTEAFF; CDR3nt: TGTGCCACCAGCCCCCGGCGAAGGGATGAGGGGGACACTGAAGCTTTCTTT
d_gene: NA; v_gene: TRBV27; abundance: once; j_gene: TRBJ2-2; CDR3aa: CASTDRGAAGELFF; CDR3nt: TGTGCCAGCACCGACCGGGGGGCCGCCGGGGAGCTGTTTTTT
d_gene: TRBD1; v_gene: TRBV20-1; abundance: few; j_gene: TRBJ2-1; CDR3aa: CSAHQGAGNEQFF; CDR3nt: TGCAGTGCGCACCAGGGGGCCGGGAATGAGCAGTTCTTC
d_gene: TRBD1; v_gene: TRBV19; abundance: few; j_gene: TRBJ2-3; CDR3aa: CATTSQGADTQYF; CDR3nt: TGTGCCACCACTTCACAGGGGGCCGATACGCAGTATTTT
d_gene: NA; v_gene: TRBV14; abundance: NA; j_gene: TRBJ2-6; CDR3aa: CASSQDHRASGANVLTF; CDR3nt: TGTGCCAGCAGCCAAGACCACAGGGCTTCTGGGGCCAACGTCCTGACTTTC
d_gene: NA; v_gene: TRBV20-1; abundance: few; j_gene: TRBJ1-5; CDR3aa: CSASPGSGGNQPQHF; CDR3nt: TGCAGTGCTTCCCCAGGGTCTGGTGGCAATCAGCCCCAGCATTTT
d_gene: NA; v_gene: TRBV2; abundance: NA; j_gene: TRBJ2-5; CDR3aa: CASSEWGQETQYF; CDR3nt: TGTGCCAGCAGTGAGTGGGGGCAAGAGACCCAGTACTTC
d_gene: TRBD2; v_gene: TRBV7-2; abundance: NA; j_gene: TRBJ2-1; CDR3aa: CASRNLAEYNEQFF; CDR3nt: TGTGCCAGCAGAAATCTAGCGGAGTACAATGAGCAGTTCTTC
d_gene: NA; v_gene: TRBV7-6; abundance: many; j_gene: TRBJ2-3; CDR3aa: CASSYTLDTQYF; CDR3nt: TGTGCCAGCAGTTATACCCTAGATACGCAGTATTTT
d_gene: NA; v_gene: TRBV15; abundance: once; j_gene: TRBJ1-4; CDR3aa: CAISRDGRATNEKLFF; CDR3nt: TGTGCCATCAGCAGAGATGGACGAGCAACTAATGAAAAACTGTTTTTT
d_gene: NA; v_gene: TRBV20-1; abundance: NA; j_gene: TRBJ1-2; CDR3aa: CSVRRANYGYTF; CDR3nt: TGCAGTGTGAGACGGGCTAACTATGGCTACACCTTC
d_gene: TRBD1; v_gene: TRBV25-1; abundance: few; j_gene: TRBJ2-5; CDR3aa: CASSEYNRGEQETQYF; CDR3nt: TGTGCCAGCAGTGAATATAACAGGGGGGAACAAGAGACCCAGTACTTC
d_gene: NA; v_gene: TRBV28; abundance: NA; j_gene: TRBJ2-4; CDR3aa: CASSSGLQLYF; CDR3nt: TGTGCCAGCAGTTCGGGACTTCAATTGTACTTC
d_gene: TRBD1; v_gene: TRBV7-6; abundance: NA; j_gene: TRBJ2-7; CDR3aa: CASSLGAPGQFIHEQYF; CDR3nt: TGTGCCAGCAGCTTAGGGGCTCCGGGACAGTTCATCCACGAGCAGTACTTC
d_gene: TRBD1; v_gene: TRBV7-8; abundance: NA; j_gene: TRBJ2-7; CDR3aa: CASSLRGGTGSSYEQYF; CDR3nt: TGTGCCAGCAGCTTAAGGGGGGGGACAGGGTCCTCCTACGAGCAGTACTTC
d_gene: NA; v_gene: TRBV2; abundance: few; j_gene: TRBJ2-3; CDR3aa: CASLALDTQYF; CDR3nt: TGTGCCAGCCTGGCCCTGGATACGCAGTATTTT
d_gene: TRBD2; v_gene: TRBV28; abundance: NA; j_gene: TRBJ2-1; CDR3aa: CASSSPTHPNPAGVAYNEQFF; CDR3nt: TGTGCCAGCAGTTCCCCCACCCACCCCAATCCAGCGGGAGTGGCCTACAATGAGCAGTTCTTC
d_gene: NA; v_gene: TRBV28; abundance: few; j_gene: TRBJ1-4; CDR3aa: CASSLNSDEKLFF; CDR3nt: TGTGCCAGCAGTCTTAATTCGGATGAAAAACTGTTTTTT
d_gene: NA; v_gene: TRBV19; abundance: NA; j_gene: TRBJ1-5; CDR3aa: CASSMGGGVISNQPQHF; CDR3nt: TGTGCCAGTAGTATGGGAGGAGGCGTAATTAGCAATCAGCCCCAGCATTTT
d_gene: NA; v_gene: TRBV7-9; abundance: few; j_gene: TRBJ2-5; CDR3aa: CASSLVLGALQETQYF; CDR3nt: TGTGCCAGCAGCTTAGTGCTGGGGGCCCTACAAGAGACCCAGTACTTC
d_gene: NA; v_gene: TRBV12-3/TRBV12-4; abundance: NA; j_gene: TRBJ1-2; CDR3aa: CASGSDGDPYGYTF; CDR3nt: TGTGCCAGCGGATCCGACGGGGATCCTTATGGCTACACCTTC
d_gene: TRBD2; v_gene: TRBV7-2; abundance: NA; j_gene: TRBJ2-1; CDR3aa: CASSLVSGGDNEQFF; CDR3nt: TGTGCCAGCAGCTTAGTTAGCGGGGGGGACAATGAGCAGTTCTTC
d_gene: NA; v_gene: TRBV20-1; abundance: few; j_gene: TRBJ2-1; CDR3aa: CSARDLSRRNEQFF; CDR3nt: TGCAGTGCTAGAGATCTATCCAGAAGGAATGAGCAGTTCTTC
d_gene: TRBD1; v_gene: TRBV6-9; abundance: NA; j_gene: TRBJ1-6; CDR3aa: CASTQGGNSPLHF; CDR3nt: TGTGCCAGCACCCAGGGGGGGAATTCACCCCTCCACTTT
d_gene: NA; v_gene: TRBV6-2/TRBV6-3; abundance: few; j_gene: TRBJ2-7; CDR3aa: CASRTESYEQYF; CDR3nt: TGTGCCAGCCGGACTGAATCCTACGAGCAGTACTTC
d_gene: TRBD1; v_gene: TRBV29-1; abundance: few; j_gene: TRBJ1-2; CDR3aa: CSVDGQANYGYTF; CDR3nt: TGCAGCGTGGATGGACAGGCAAACTATGGCTACACCTTC
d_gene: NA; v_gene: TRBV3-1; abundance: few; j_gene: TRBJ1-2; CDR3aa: CASSQDPYGQRNYGYTF; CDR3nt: TGTGCCAGCAGCCAAGATCCGTACGGGCAGAGAAACTATGGCTACACCTTC
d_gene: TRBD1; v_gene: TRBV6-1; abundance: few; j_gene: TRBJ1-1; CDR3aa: CASSEGDRNTEAFF; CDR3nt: TGTGCCAGCAGTGAAGGGGACAGGAACACTGAAGCTTTCTTT